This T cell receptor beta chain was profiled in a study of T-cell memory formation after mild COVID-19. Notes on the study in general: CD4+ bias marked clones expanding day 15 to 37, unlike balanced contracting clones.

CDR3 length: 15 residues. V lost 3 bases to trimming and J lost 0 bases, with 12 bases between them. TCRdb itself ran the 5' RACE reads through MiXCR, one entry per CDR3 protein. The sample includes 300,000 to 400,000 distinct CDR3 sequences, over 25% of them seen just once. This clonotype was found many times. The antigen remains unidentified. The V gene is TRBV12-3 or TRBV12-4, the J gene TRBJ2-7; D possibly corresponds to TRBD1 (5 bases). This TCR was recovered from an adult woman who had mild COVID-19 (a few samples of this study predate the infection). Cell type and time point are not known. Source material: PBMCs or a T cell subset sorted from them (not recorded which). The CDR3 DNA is TGTGCCAGCAGTTTTAAGGGGCTGAGCTCCTACGAGCAGTACTTC. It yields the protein CASSFKGLSSYEQYF.